A selection of T cell receptor beta chains follows, all from one sample in a study of blood T cell repertoires in COVID-19. Profiling relied on immunoSEQ multiplex PCR, and the TCRdb table lists in-frame clones only, not all of them. The table includes 95,000 or so clones, 84% detected once. The sample comprised peripheral blood. These receptors were collected from a human donor in a cohort sampled during active COVID-19. CDR3s include the opening cysteine and the closing phenylalanine or tryptophan. Each record gives: CDR3 DNA, CDR3 protein, clone size, V gene, J gene, D gene. D genes are given only for firm matches. A clone size is listed for some rows: how often the clone was seen (once, few, many), or a class if it is expanded.

DNA: TGTGCCAGCTCACAGGACACCCGCAATCAGCCCCAGCATTTT; CDR3: CASSQDTRNQPQHF; size: .; V: TRBV18; J: TRBJ1-5; D: .
DNA: TGTGCCAGTAGTATCACCCGGGACAGGATGTCACCCCTCCACTTT; CDR3: CASSITRDRMSPLHF; size: .; V: TRBV19; J: TRBJ1-6; D: TRBD1
DNA: TGTGCCAGCAGTTTAATAGTGCGGGAGACTAGGGATGAGCAGTTCTTC; CDR3: CASSLIVRETRDEQFF; size: .; V: TRBV27; J: TRBJ2-1; D: TRBD2
DNA: TGCGCCAGCACCACCGGGGGTAGCAATCAGCCCCAGCATTTT; CDR3: CASTTGGSNQPQHF; size: .; V: TRBV10-2; J: TRBJ1-5; D: .
DNA: TGTGCCAGCTCACCACTGGGGAGACAGGGGGCGATGAACACTGAAGCTTTCTTT; CDR3: CASSPLGRQGAMNTEAFF; size: .; V: TRBV18; J: TRBJ1-1; D: TRBD1
DNA: TGCAGCGTTGACTCGGCAGGGGACGGCTATGGCTACACCTTC; CDR3: CSVDSAGDGYGYTF; size: .; V: TRBV29-1; J: TRBJ1-2; D: .
DNA: TGCGCCAGCAGCTTGGGGGACAGGAGGACATCTACCGGGGAGCTGTTTTTT; CDR3: CASSLGDRRTSTGELFF; size: few; V: TRBV5-1; J: TRBJ2-2; D: TRBD1
DNA: TGTGCCAGCAGCCAAGTCGGCAGGAACCAGTACTTC; CDR3: CASSQVGRNQYF; size: .; V: TRBV3-1/TRBV3-2; J: TRBJ2-5; D: .
DNA: TGTGCCAGTAGTCCGACACACTACAATGAGCAGTTCTTC; CDR3: CASSPTHYNEQFF; size: .; V: TRBV19; J: TRBJ2-1; D: .
DNA: TGTGCCAGCAGCTTAGCGAGTTCACCCCTCCACTTT; CDR3: CASSLASSPLHF; size: .; V: TRBV11-2; J: TRBJ1-6; D: .
DNA: TGTGCCAGCAGCCAAGATCCGGCTAGCGGGAAATCGTCAGAGACCCAGTACTTC; CDR3: CASSQDPASGKSSETQYF; size: .; V: TRBV4-2; J: TRBJ2-5; D: TRBD2
DNA: TGTGCCAGCAGTCCGACTAGCGCCTCCTACAATGAGCAGTTCTTC; CDR3: CASSPTSASYNEQFF; size: once; V: TRBV2; J: TRBJ2-1; D: TRBD2
DNA: TGTGCCAGTAGTCCGGGACAGGGGGCGTATGGCTACACCTTC; CDR3: CASSPGQGAYGYTF; size: few; V: TRBV19; J: TRBJ1-2; D: TRBD1
DNA: TGCGCCAGCAGCGCGTCAGGGGCGGGTGGCTACACCTTC; CDR3: CASSASGAGGYTF; size: .; V: TRBV5-1; J: TRBJ1-2; D: .
DNA: TGTGCCAGCAGGATGACAGTCGGGCAAGCTTTCTTT; CDR3: CASRMTVGQAFF; size: .; V: TRBV27; J: TRBJ1-1; D: .
DNA: TGTGCCAGCAATAACTTCCGGGACAGGGGCTCTGGAAACACCATATATTTT; CDR3: CASNNFRDRGSGNTIYF; size: .; V: TRBV7-2; J: TRBJ1-3; D: TRBD1
DNA: TGTGCCAGCAGTGTTCTATTCCGCACTGAAGCTTTCTTT; CDR3: CASSVLFRTEAFF; size: .; V: TRBV2; J: TRBJ1-1; D: .
DNA: TGTGCCAGCAGCCCGGGACAGGGAAATTCACCCCTCCACTTT; CDR3: CASSPGQGNSPLHF; size: .; V: TRBV7-2; J: TRBJ1-6; D: TRBD1
DNA: TGCGCCAGCAGCGTCCGGACTAGCGGCGGTTCCCAAGAGACCCAGTACTTC; CDR3: CASSVRTSGGSQETQYF; size: .; V: TRBV4-1; J: TRBJ2-5; D: TRBD2
DNA: TGTGCCAGCAGTCAACCCGGACTTTTCCGCTACACCTTC; CDR3: CASSQPGLFRYTF; size: .; V: TRBV12-3/TRBV12-4; J: TRBJ1-2; D: .
DNA: TGTGCCAGTAGTCCGTGGACAGGGGTGGCCTATGGCTACACCTTC; CDR3: CASSPWTGVAYGYTF; size: once; V: TRBV19; J: TRBJ1-2; D: TRBD1
DNA: TGTGCCAGCAGTTTCGGGGGTACCTATAATTCACCCCTCCACTTT; CDR3: CASSFGGTYNSPLHF; size: few; V: TRBV27; J: TRBJ1-6; D: .
DNA: TGTGCCAGCAGCCCCAGCGGGGACACCCCTCCCTACGAGCAGTACTTC; CDR3: CASSPSGDTPPYEQYF; size: .; V: TRBV9; J: TRBJ2-7; D: .
DNA: TGTGCCAGCAGCTTAGGACAGGTTCCCTATAATTCACCCCTCCACTTT; CDR3: CASSLGQVPYNSPLHF; size: .; V: TRBV11-2; J: TRBJ1-6; D: .
DNA: TGTGCCAGCAGCTTATCTCCAGGGCAAGACACTGAAGCTTTCTTT; CDR3: CASSLSPGQDTEAFF; size: .; V: TRBV11-2; J: TRBJ1-1; D: .
DNA: TGTGCCAGCAGCTCGGGACAGGGCTACGAGCAGTACTTC; CDR3: CASSSGQGYEQYF; size: .; V: TRBV11-3; J: TRBJ2-7; D: TRBD1
DNA: TGTGCCAGCAGCTTAGCTCCCTCTGGGGCCAACGTCCTGACTTTC; CDR3: CASSLAPSGANVLTF; size: .; V: TRBV11-2; J: TRBJ2-6; D: .
DNA: TGTGCCAGCAGTCCGGGACAGGGGACCACTGAAGCTTTCTTT; CDR3: CASSPGQGTTEAFF; size: once; V: TRBV6-4; J: TRBJ1-1; D: TRBD1
DNA: TGTGCCAGCAGCTCCGGACAGGCCTATGGCTACACCTTC; CDR3: CASSSGQAYGYTF; size: .; V: TRBV7-9; J: TRBJ1-2; D: TRBD1
DNA: TGTGCCAGCAGCCCCGGGACACACTCCTACGAGCAGTACTTC; CDR3: CASSPGTHSYEQYF; size: .; V: TRBV11-1; J: TRBJ2-7; D: .
DNA: TGTGCCATCAGTGCATCTGGGGGGAATCAGCCCCAGCATTTT; CDR3: CAISASGGNQPQHF; size: few; V: TRBV10-3; J: TRBJ1-5; D: .
DNA: TGTGCCAGCAGTGGACTAGCGAGGAACAATGAGCAGTTCTTC; CDR3: CASSGLARNNEQFF; size: .; V: TRBV2; J: TRBJ2-1; D: TRBD2
DNA: TGTGCCAGCAGTTACCCGGGACAGGGAGGTTCGTACGAGCAGTACTTC; CDR3: CASSYPGQGGSYEQYF; size: once; V: TRBV6-5; J: TRBJ2-7; D: TRBD1
DNA: TGTGCCAGCAGGCTAGGGACAGGGGGCACTGAAGCTTTCTTT; CDR3: CASRLGTGGTEAFF; size: .; V: TRBV14; J: TRBJ1-1; D: TRBD1
DNA: TGTGCCAGCAGCTTGTTCGGGGCTCGGAGGGAGTCCGCCGCTTATGGCTACACCTTC; CDR3: CASSLFGARRESAAYGYTF; size: .; V: TRBV5-6; J: TRBJ1-2; D: .
DNA: TGTGCCAGCAGGGGGCTTGAGGTCCAAGAGACCCAGTACTTC; CDR3: CASRGLEVQETQYF; size: few; V: TRBV19; J: TRBJ2-5; D: TRBD1
DNA: TGTGCCAGCCTGACGGGGGGCGAGCAGTACTTC; CDR3: CASLTGGEQYF; size: .; V: TRBV6-4; J: TRBJ2-7; D: TRBD2
DNA: TGCAGCGTCATTCCAGGGGGCCGGGCCAAAAACATTCAGTACTTC; CDR3: CSVIPGGRAKNIQYF; size: .; V: TRBV29-1; J: TRBJ2-4; D: TRBD1
DNA: TGTGCCAGTAGTGACGGTAGCGGGGGCTACAATGAGCAGTTCTTC; CDR3: CASSDGSGGYNEQFF; size: .; V: TRBV19; J: TRBJ2-1; D: TRBD2
DNA: TGTGCCAGCTCGCCCTCGGACAGGGCTAATTCACCCCTCCACTTT; CDR3: CASSPSDRANSPLHF; size: .; V: TRBV18; J: TRBJ1-6; D: TRBD1
DNA: TGTGCCAGCAGCCCAGAGGTCCAAGAGACCCAGTACTTC; CDR3: CASSPEVQETQYF; size: .; V: TRBV7-2; J: TRBJ2-5; D: .
DNA: TGTGCCAGTACCACGACAGTCTCTGGAAACACCATATATTTT; CDR3: CASTTTVSGNTIYF; size: .; V: TRBV19; J: TRBJ1-3; D: .